The 30 T cell receptor beta chains in this list originate from one sample, sequenced in a study of blood T cell repertoires in COVID-19. TCRdb's table, derived via immunoSEQ multiplex PCR, lists solely in-frame clones and lacks some. The table records about 350,000 clones, less than 90% of them present only once. The sample was PBMCs or T cells enriched from blood (not recorded which). These receptors were collected from a woman in her twenties or thirties who had recovered from COVID-19.

The rearrangement uses TRBV7-9 and TRBJ2-1; 8 bases fit TRBD2. The CDR3 runs to 14 residues. V shed 5 bases, J shed 7 bases, and the junction held 7 bases outside the gene matches. Looked up from germline, CDR1 is SEHNR and CDR2 is FQNEAQ (reference sequence). This CDR3 reads CASSRLAGGNEQFF. The CDR3 DNA reads as TGTGCCAGCAGCCGTCTTGCGGGGGGAAATGAGCAGTTCTTC.

This chain connects TRBV28 to TRBJ2-1; a weak D match, TRBD1 (6 bases). This CDR3 has 12 residues. The germline V gene has CDR1 MDHEN and CDR2 SYDVKM. Trimming removed 8 bases at V and 3 bases at J, with 8 bases between. The CDR3 DNA follows: TGTGCCAGCGGGACACTCTACAATGAGCAGTTCTTC. Translated: CASGTLYNEQFF.

This chain connects TRBV4-1 to TRBJ1-2, with unresolved D. The CDR3 extends over 15 amino acids. Germline CDR1 and CDR2: MGHRA and YSYEKL. The ends were cut back, 0 bases at V and 8 bases at J, with 16 bases in the middle. In DNA, the CDR3 is TGCGCCAGCAGCCAAGAATTATGGGTTCGGGTCGGCTACACCTTC. Translation: CASSQELWVRVGYTF.

V is TRBV13 and J is TRBJ2-3; perhaps TRBD2 as D (7 bases). Trimming shortened V by 1 base and J by 5 bases, and 13 bases separated the two germline ends. The germline gives CDR1 PRHDT, CDR2 FYEKMQ (reference sequence). The CDR3 runs 15 residues. CDR3 residues: CASSLEAGAGDTQYF. The CDR3, as DNA: TGTGCCAGCAGCTTAGAGGCGGGGGCGGGAGATACGCAGTATTTT. Drawing the rest from reference TRBV13 and TRBJ2-3, the complete variable domain is AAGVIQSPRHLIKEKRETATLKCYPIPRHDTVYWYQQGPGQDPQFLISFYEKMQSDKGSIPDRFSAQQFSDYHSELNMSSLELGDSALYFCASSLEAGAGDTQYFGPGTRLTVL.

The chain combines TRBV11-2 with TRBJ1-5; 8 bases agree with TRBD1. The junction had 5 bases not matched to a gene; V was cut back by 1 base and J by 6 bases. CDR1 and CDR2 (germline): SGHAT, FQNNGV. The CDR3 extends over 15 amino acids. The CDR3, as DNA: TGTGCCAGCAGCTTAGCCAGGGGGCCTGGTCAGCCCCAGCATTTT. Amino acid sequence: CASSLARGPGQPQHF.

The chain has TRBV11-2 and TRBJ2-1; D might be TRBD2 (6 bases). The CDR3 sequence is 16 residues long. Germline V lookup: CDR1 SGHAT, CDR2 FQNNGV. V was clipped by 1 base and J by 6 bases, with 16 bases between them. Written as DNA, the CDR3 is TGTGCCAGCAGCTTAGGGGGGGTTGAGGTGTCCAATGAGCAGTTCTTC. Its translation is CASSLGGVEVSNEQFF.

This clone has more than one count but fewer than ten. The chain is built from TRBV7-9 and TRBJ1-1, with 9 bases fitting TRBD1. Per germline, CDR1 SEHNR and CDR2 FQNEAQ (reference sequence). V trimming: 4 bases; J trimming: 1 base; junction bases outside the gene matches: 4. This CDR3 has 15 amino acids. The CDR3 reads CASSSYRGQNTEAFF. In nucleotides, the CDR3 is TGTGCCAGCAGCTCCTACAGGGGGCAGAACACTGAAGCTTTCTTT.

The chain has TRBV3-1 (or the pseudogene TRBV3-2) and TRBJ2-7, with TRBD1 matching over 9 bases. The CDR3 spans 16 residues. Losses at the gene ends were 3 bases for V and 6 bases for J; bases not matched to a gene: 12. The germline V gene encodes CDR1 LGHDT and CDR2 YNNKEL (reference sequence). The CDR3 loop is CASSQGVPGQGTEQYF. DNA for the CDR3: TGTGCCAGCAGCCAGGGTGTCCCGGGACAGGGAACCGAGCAGTACTTC.

DNA of the CDR3: TGTGCCACCAGTGGGCAGGGAACCGGGGAGCTGTTTTTT. Protein sequence: CATSGQGTGELFF. The J gene is TRBJ2-2, the V gene TRBV24-1, with a tentative D call TRBD1 (5 bases). V lost 5 bases, J lost 5 bases, and 8 bases lay in between. CDR3 length: 13 residues. Germline V gene sequence: CDR1 KGHDR, CDR2 SFDVKD.

The chain joins TRBV6-5 to TRBJ1-4; 7 positions match TRBD1. Germline assignment: CDR1 MNHEY and CDR2 SVGAGI. V was pared by 10 bases and J by 3 bases, with 5 bases of the junction left unmatched. CDR3 length: 13 residues. The CDR3 nucleotides read TGTGCCACTCACAGGGGCCCTAATGAAAAACTGTTTTTT. Its protein product is CATHRGPNEKLFF.

V gene TRBV7-9 combines with J gene TRBJ2-5; the D is unclear. CDR3 length: 14 residues. Germline assignment: CDR1 SEHNR and CDR2 FQNEAQ (reference sequence). With 3 bases removed from V and 2 bases from J, the gap between germline ends came to 10 bases. The CDR3 region is CASSFAVPQETQYF. The CDR3 coding sequence is TGTGCCAGCAGCTTTGCAGTTCCACAAGAGACCCAGTACTTC.

The chain employs TRBV10-3 and TRBJ2-1, with 9 bases fitting TRBD2. Trimming removed 6 bases from V and 7 bases from J; junction bases left unmatched: 10. The CDR3 extends over 15 amino acids. CDR1 is ENHRY, CDR2 SYGVKD, per germline. The CDR3 bases are TGTGCCATCAGCGGGACTAGCCCTCGGGGGAATGAGCAGTTCTTC. Its translation: CAISGTSPRGNEQFF.

The chain recombines TRBV2 with TRBJ1-4, with D maybe TRBD1 (6 bases). The CDR3 consists of 12 residues. The germline V and J ends were trimmed by 6 bases and 8 bases, with 10 bases remaining between them. The germline V gene has CDR1 SNHLY and CDR2 FYNNEI. The CDR3 spells CASRGDTEKLFF. DNA for the CDR3: TGTGCCAGCAGAGGGGACACAGAAAAACTGTTTTTT. Variable domain in full (rest from reference TRBV2 and TRBJ1-4): EPEVTQTPSHQVTQMGQEVILRCVPISNHLYFYWYRQILGQKVEFLVSFYNNEISEKSEIFDDQFSVERPDGSNFTLKIRSTKLEDSAMYFCASRGDTEKLFFGSGTQLSVL.

The DNA for the CDR3 is TGTGCCAGCAGTTTATCTCGGCCCGGGAAAACCGGGAGAGAAGCTTTCTTT. Protein: CASSLSRPGKTGREAFF. The J gene is TRBJ1-1, the V gene TRBV27; D remains unclear. Looked up from germline, CDR1 is MNHEY and CDR2 is SMNVEV (reference sequence). There are 17 residues in the CDR3. V dropped 0 bases and J dropped 8 bases, with 22 bases sitting between them.

The rearrangement uses TRBV4-2 and TRBJ2-3; TRBD2 matches 9 bases. CDR3 size: 18 residues. V shed 1 base, J shed 3 bases, and the junction held 11 bases outside the gene matches. CDR1 is LGHNA and CDR2 is YNFKEQ in the germline V gene. CDR3 in amino acids: CASSQGRGGLGRTDTQYF. Here the CDR3 DNA reads TGTGCCAGCAGCCAAGGGCGGGGGGGCCTCGGGCGAACAGATACGCAGTATTTT.

The J gene is TRBJ2-1, the V gene TRBV20-1; the D gene is possibly TRBD1 (6 bases). The CDR3 sequence is 15 residues long. The germline V gene encodes CDR1 DFQATT and CDR2 SNEGSKA (reference sequence). V gave up 3 bases and J gave up 8 bases, with 20 bases separating them. The CDR3 DNA follows: TGCAGTGCTAGTACTCCGCAGGGACGGACAGATGAGCAGTTCTTC. It specifies CSASTPQGRTDEQFF.

This clone was picked up a small number of times. The V gene is TRBV27, the J gene TRBJ2-3, with TRBD2 as a possible D gene (5 bases). CDR3 length: 16 residues. Looked up from germline, CDR1 is MNHEY and CDR2 is SMNVEV (reference sequence). Trimming pared 0 bases from V and 4 bases from J, leaving 14 bases between. CDR3 nucleotide sequence: TGTGCCAGCAGTTTATCCCCTAGCCTACCGGCAGATACGCAGTATTTT. Translating gives CASSLSPSLPADTQYF.

This clone has a single count. This chain links TRBV28 with TRBJ1-6; D uncertain. The V end lost 6 bases, the J end lost 8 bases, and 8 bases lay between the germline ends. The CDR3 is 12 residues long. The germline CDR1 and CDR2 sequences are MDHEN and SYDVKM. CDR3 in DNA: TGTGCCAGCAGATCCCTCTATTCACCCCTCCACTTT. It specifies CASRSLYSPLHF.

The chain has TRBV6-5 and TRBJ1-2, with D perhaps TRBD1 (6 bases). Germline V gene lookup returns CDR1 MNHEY and CDR2 SVGAGI. This CDR3 region has 14 residues. V was trimmed by 6 bases and J by 8 bases, leaving 19 bases between them. The CDR3 coding sequence is TGTGCCAGCAGACGCTCCATTTCAGGGGAAGGCTACACCTTC. It translates to CASRRSISGEGYTF.

The chain has TRBV6-6 and TRBJ2-3; possible D gene TRBD2, 7 bases. Germline assignment: CDR1 MNHNY and CDR2 SVGAGI (reference sequence). This CDR3 is 15 amino acids long. Trimming stripped 8 bases from V and 0 bases from J, with 15 bases between. The CDR3 loop reads CASARGGTSTDTQYF. CDR3 coding DNA: TGTGCCAGCGCAAGGGGGGGTACTAGCACAGATACGCAGTATTTT.

The chain joins TRBV30 to TRBJ2-6; 10 bases fit TRBD1. CDR1 GTSNPN and CDR2 SVGIG come from the germline V gene (reference sequence). The trim removed 8 bases at V and 9 bases at J, leaving 4 bases unmatched. This CDR3 has 12 amino acids. The CDR3 region has the DNA TGTGCCAGGACAGGGGGTGTCAACGTCCTGACTTTC. As protein: CARTGGVNVLTF. Drawing the rest from reference TRBV30 and TRBJ2-6, the complete variable domain is SQTIHQWPATLVQPVGSPLSLECTVEGTSNPNLYWYRQAAGRGLQLLFYSVGIGQISSEVPQNLSASRPQDRQFILSSKKLLLSDSGFYLCARTGGVNVLTFGAGSRLTVL.

CDR3 amino acids: CASSVYRGTEAFF. The DNA of the CDR3 is TGTGCCAGCAGCGTATACAGGGGTACTGAAGCTTTCTTT. The rearrangement links TRBV7-2 to TRBJ1-1, with 7 bases identical to TRBD1. This CDR3 is built from 13 residues. V gave up 5 bases and J gave up 5 bases; unmatched junction bases: 5. CDR1 SGHTA and CDR2 FQGNSA come from the germline V gene.

A few counts support this clone. J is TRBJ1-4 and V is TRBV7-2; the match to TRBD1 covers 11 bases. V lost 2 bases to trimming and J lost 6 bases; unmatched junction nucleotides: 8. The CDR3 totals 17 residues. Germline loops: CDR1 SGHTA, CDR2 FQGNSA. The CDR3 protein is CASSLRGQGARDEKLFF. As DNA, the CDR3 is TGTGCCAGCAGCTTACGTGGACAGGGGGCTAGGGATGAAAAACTGTTTTTT.

The chain has TRBV19 and TRBJ2-3, with 8 nucleotides matching TRBD1. The V gene's germline CDR1 is LNHDA and CDR2 SQIVND (reference sequence). CDR3 size: 18 residues. The V gene end was trimmed by 10 bases and the J gene end by 0 bases; junction bases not matched to a gene: 18. The CDR3 DNA sequence: TGTGCCACGGAACCCGGAATATGGACAGGGACAAGCACAGATACGCAGTATTTT. Protein: CATEPGIWTGTSTDTQYF.

DNA for the CDR3: TGCGCCAGCAGCCCGCAGGGTGCCCTAGGACAAAACACCATATATTTT. It codes for CASSPQGALGQNTIYF. The gene calls are TRBV5-1 and TRBJ1-3; maybe TRBD1 (5 bases). This CDR3 is built from 16 residues. Germline V CDR1 and CDR2: SGHRS, YFSETQ. Trimming removed 4 bases from V and 6 bases from J, with 20 bases in between.

The gene calls are TRBV14 and TRBJ2-7; D might be TRBD1 (5 bases). The germline V and J ends were trimmed by 10 bases and 1 base, with 8 bases remaining between them. In germline, CDR1 is SGHDN, CDR2 FVKESK. This CDR3 contains 11 residues. CDR3 in amino acids: CATGNSYEQYF. The CDR3 DNA reads as TGTGCCACAGGGAATTCCTACGAGCAGTACTTC.

The genes are TRBV6-5 and TRBJ2-7; 11 bases align to TRBD1. Unmatched junction bases numbered 7, after V lost 6 bases and J lost 6 bases. CDR3 length: 14 residues. Germline CDR1 reads MNHEY; CDR2 reads SVGAGI. This CDR3 reads CASSPDRGPVEQYF. The CDR3 nucleotides read TGTGCCAGCAGCCCGGACAGGGGGCCTGTCGAGCAGTACTTC.

V is TRBV28 and J is TRBJ2-7; no clear D. V was shortened by 5 bases and J by 6 bases, with 14 bases between the two germline ends. Germline V gene data show CDR1 as MDHEN and CDR2 as SYDVKM. The length of the CDR3 is 13 residues. The CDR3 here is CASSLYRQPEQYF. CDR3 coding DNA: TGTGCCAGCAGTCTCTACCGACAACCCGAGCAGTACTTC. The entire variable domain, with the rest obtained from reference TRBV28 and TRBJ2-7, is as follows: DVKVTQSSRYLVKRTGEKVFLECVQDMDHENMFWYRQDPGLGLRLIYFSYDVKMKEKGDIPEGYSVSREKKERFSLILESASTNQTSMYLCASSLYRQPEQYFGPGTRLTVT.

The genes are TRBV30 and TRBJ1-2; 11 nucleotides align to TRBD1. There are 15 residues in the CDR3. The germline V gene encodes CDR1 GTSNPN and CDR2 SVGIG (reference sequence). J lost 2 bases, V lost 1 base, and 3 bases had no gene match. CDR3 sequence (DNA): TGTGCCTGGAGTGCCCGGGACAGGGGGAACTATGGCTACACCTTC. Amino acid sequence: CAWSARDRGNYGYTF.

The genes are TRBV28 and TRBJ1-5; 9 bases are shared with TRBD1. After removal of 6 bases from V and 3 bases from J, the junction contained 6 bases not matched to a gene. This CDR3 is built from 15 residues. Germline V lookup: CDR1 MDHEN, CDR2 SYDVKM. This CDR3 reads CASRARDRDNQPQHF. CDR3 bases: TGTGCCAGCAGGGCTAGGGACAGGGACAATCAGCCCCAGCATTTT.